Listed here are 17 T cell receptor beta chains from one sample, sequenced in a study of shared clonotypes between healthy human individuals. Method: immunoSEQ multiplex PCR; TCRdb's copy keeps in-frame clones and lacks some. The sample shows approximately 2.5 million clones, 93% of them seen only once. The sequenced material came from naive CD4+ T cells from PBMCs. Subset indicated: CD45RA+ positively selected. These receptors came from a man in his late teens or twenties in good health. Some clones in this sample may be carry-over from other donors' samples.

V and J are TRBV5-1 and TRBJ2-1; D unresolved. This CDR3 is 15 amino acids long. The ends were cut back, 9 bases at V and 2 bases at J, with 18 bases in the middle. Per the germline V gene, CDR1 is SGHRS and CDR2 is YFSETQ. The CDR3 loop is CATQADGSTYNEQFF. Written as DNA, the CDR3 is TGCGCCACCCAGGCGGACGGGTCTACCTACAATGAGCAGTTCTTC. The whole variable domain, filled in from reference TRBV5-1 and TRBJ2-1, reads KAGVTQTPRYLIKTRGQQVTLSCSPISGHRSVSWYQQTPGQGLQFLFEYFSETQRNKGNFPGRFSGRQFSNSRSEMNVSTLELGDSALYLCATQADGSTYNEQFFGPGTRLTVL.

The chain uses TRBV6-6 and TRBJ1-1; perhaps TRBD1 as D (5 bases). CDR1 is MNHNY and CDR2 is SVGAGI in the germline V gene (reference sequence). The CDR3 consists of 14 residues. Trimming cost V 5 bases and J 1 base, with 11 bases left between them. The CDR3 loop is CASSNGTPNTEAFF. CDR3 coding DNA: TGTGCCAGCAGTAACGGGACTCCGAACACTGAAGCTTTCTTT.

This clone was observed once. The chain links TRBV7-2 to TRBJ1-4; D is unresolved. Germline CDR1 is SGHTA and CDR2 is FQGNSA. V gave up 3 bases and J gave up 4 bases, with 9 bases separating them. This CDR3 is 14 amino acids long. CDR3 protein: CASSFRGFNEKLFF. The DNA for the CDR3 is TGTGCCAGCAGCTTCCGGGGTTTTAATGAAAAACTGTTTTTT.

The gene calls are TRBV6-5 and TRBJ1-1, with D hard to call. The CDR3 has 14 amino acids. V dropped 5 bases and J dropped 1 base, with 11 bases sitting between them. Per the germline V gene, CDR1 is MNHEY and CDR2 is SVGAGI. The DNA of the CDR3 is TGTGCCAGCAGTGACCGGGTGACGAACACTGAAGCTTTCTTT. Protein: CASSDRVTNTEAFF.

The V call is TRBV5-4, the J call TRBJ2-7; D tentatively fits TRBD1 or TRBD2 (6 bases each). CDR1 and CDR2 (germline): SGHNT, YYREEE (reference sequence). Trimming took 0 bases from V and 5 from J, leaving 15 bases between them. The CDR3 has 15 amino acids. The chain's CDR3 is CASSLGAGGWDEQYF. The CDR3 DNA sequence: TGTGCCAGCAGCTTGGGTGCCGGGGGCTGGGACGAGCAGTACTTC. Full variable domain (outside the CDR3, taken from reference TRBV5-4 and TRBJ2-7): ETGVTQSPTHLIKTRGQQVTLRCSSQSGHNTVSWYQQALGQGPQFIFQYYREEENGRGNFPPRFSGLQFPNYSSELNVNALELDDSALYLCASSLGAGGWDEQYFGPGTRLTVT.

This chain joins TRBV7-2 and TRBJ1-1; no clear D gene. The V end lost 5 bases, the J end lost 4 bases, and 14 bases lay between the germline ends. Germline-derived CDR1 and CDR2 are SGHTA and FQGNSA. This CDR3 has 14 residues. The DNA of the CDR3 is TGTGCCAGCAGCCGTCTGGCGGCGCGCACTGAAGCTTTCTTT. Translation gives CASSRLAARTEAFF. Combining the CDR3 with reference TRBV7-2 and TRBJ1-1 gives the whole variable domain GAGVSQSPSNKVTEKGKDVELRCDPISGHTALYWYRQSLGQGLEFLIYFQGNSAPDKSGLPSDRFSAERTGGSVSTLTIQRTQQEDSAVYLCASSRLAARTEAFFGQGTRLTVV.

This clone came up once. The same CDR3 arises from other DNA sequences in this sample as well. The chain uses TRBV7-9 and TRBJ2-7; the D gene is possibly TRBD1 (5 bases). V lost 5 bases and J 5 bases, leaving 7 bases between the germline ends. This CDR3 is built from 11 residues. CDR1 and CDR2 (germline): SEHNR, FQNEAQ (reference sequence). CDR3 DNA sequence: TGTGCCAGCAGCCCCAGGGACGAGCAGTACTTC. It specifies CASSPRDEQYF.

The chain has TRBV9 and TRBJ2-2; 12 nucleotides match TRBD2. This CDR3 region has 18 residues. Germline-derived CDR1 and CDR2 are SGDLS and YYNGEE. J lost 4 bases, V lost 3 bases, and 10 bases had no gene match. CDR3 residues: CASSGWTSGKGFTGELFF. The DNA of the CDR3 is TGTGCCAGCAGCGGCTGGACTAGCGGGAAAGGTTTCACCGGGGAGCTGTTTTTT.

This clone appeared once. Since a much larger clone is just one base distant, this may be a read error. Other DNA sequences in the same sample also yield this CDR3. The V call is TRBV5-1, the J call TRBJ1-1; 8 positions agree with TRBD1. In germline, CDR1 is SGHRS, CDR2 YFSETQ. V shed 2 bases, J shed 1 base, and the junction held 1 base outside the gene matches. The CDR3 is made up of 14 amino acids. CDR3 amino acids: CASSFDRGNTEAFF. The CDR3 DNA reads TGCGCCAGCAGCTTCGACAGGGGGAACACTGAAGCTTTCTTT. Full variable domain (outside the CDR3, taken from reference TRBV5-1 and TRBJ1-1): KAGVTQTPRYLIKTRGQQVTLSCSPISGHRSVSWYQQTPGQGLQFLFEYFSETQRNKGNFPGRFSGRQFSNSRSEMNVSTLELGDSALYLCASSFDRGNTEAFFGQGTRLTVV.

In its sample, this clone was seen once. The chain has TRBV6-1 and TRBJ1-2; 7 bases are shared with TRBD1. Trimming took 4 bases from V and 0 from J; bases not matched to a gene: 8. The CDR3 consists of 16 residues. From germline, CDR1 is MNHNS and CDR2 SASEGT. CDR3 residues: CASSVGTVIPNYGYTF. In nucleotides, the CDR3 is TGTGCCAGCAGTGTTGGGACAGTTATCCCTAACTATGGCTACACCTTC.

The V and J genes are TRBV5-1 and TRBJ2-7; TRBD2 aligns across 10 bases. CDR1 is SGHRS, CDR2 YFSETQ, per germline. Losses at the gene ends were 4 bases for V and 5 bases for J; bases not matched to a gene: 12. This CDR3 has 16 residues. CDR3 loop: CASSPPGLAAANEQYF. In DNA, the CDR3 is TGCGCCAGCAGCCCCCCCGGACTAGCGGCCGCTAACGAGCAGTACTTC.

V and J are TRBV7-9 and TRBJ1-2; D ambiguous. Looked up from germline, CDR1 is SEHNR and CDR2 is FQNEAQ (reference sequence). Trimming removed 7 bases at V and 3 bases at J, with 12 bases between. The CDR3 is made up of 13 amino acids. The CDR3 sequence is CASTPDGHYGYTF. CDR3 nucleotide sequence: TGTGCCAGCACCCCGGACGGGCACTATGGCTACACCTTC. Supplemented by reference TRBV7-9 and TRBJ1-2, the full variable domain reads DTGVSQNPRHKITKRGQNVTFRCDPISEHNRLYWYRQTLGQGPEFLTYFQNEAQLEKSRLLSDRFSAERPKGSFSTLEIQRTEQGDSAMYLCASTPDGHYGYTFGSGTRLTVV.

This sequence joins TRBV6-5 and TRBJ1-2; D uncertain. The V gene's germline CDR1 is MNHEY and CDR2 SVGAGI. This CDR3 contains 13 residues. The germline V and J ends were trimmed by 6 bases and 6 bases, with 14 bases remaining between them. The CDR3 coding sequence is TGTGCCAGCAGAATGAGGGCAGTTCATGGCTACACCTTC. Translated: CASRMRAVHGYTF.

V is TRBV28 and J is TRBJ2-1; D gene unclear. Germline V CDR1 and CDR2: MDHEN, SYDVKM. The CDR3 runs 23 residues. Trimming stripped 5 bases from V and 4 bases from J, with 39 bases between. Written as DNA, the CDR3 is TGTGCCAGCAGTCCCGGCCCGGATTGGGGTAGTGGCGGCGGAAACCAGAGATACAATGAGCAGTTCTTC. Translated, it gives CASSPGPDWGSGGGNQRYNEQFF. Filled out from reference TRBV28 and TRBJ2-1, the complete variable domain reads DVKVTQSSRYLVKRTGEKVFLECVQDMDHENMFWYRQDPGLGLRLIYFSYDVKMKEKGDIPEGYSVSREKKERFSLILESASTNQTSMYLCASSPGPDWGSGGGNQRYNEQFFGPGTRLTVL.

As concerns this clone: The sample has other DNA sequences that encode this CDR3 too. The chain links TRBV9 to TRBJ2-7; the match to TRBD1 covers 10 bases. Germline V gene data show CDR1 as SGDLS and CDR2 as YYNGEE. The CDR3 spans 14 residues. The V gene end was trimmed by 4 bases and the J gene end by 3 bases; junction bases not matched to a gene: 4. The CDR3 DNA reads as TGTGCCAGCAGCCCGGGACAGGGGCACTACGAGCAGTACTTC. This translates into CASSPGQGHYEQYF.

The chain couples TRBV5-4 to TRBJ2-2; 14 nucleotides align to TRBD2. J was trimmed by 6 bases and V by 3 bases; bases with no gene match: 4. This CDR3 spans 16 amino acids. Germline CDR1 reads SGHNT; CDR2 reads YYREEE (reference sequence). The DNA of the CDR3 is TGTGCCAGCAGCTCGCCGACTAGCGGGAGGGCCGGGGAGCTGTTTTTT. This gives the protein CASSSPTSGRAGELFF.

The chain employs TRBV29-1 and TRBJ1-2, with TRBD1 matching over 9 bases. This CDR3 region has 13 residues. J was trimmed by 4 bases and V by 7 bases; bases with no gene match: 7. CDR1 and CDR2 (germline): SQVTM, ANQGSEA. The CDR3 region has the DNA TGCAGCGCATCAACAGGGGGCGGCTATGGCTACACCTTC. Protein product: CSASTGGGYGYTF.